The text below deals with one T cell receptor (beta chain). There is no known antigen for this receptor. Qualities for individual bases were not recorded, and no much larger clone is one base off. The data were obtained in a study of technical replicates of blood from several donors (dated by TCRdb to 2016 to 2017). V and J lose 2 bases and 0 bases, and a span of 16 bases separates them. From its cysteine to its phenylalanine, the CDR3 spans 16 amino acids. The only DNA kept is the CDR3, 48 bases in frame from the first base. According to the germline V gene (reference sequence), CDR1 reads GTSNPN and CDR2 reads SVGIG. Libraries were constructed by the immunoSEQ multiplex PCR assay. TCRdb limited this immuneACCESS table to in-frame rearrangements with V and J called. A share of clones is missing; checked studies link under half to unresolved V genes, and the rest is unexplained. This sample is represented by tens of thousands of clones; 90% to 95% of them were singletons. Together, the top ten hold around 4.6% of the sample.

This receptor was taken from a human donor in good health. Some clones in this sample may be carry-over from other donors' samples. The sample consisted of PBMCs. The chain couples TRBV30 to TRBJ1-1; TRBD1 is a weak D gene call, 6 bases matching. The CDR3 reads CAWSLFRRGMNTEAFF. The bases read TGTGCCTGGAGTCTTTTTCGCAGGGGAATGAACACTGAAGCTTTCTTT.